A single sample gave rise to the 26 T cell receptor beta chains below, sequenced in a study of T cell repertoires in cytomegalovirus infection. TCRdb independently ran MiXCR on the reads; one entry per CDR3 protein. The sample gives roughly 140,000 distinct CDR3 sequences, around a quarter of which show up once; roughly 11% is in the top ten. Specimen: PBMCs. The receptors were gathered from a human donor in good health (CMV status not recorded). Some clones in this sample may be carry-over from other donors' samples.

This clonotype came up many times. This chain links TRBV12-3 or TRBV12-4 with TRBJ2-6; D perhaps matches TRBD2 (5 bases). This CDR3 has 17 residues. V was clipped by 2 bases and J by 1 base, with 12 bases between them. CDR3 loop: CASSLRLSESGANVLTF. As DNA, the CDR3 is TGTGCCAGCAGTTTAAGGCTTAGCGAGTCTGGGGCCAACGTCCTGACTTTC.

Ten or more counts support this clonotype. V usage is TRBV7-6 and J usage is TRBJ1-1, with 7 bases fitting TRBD1. Per the germline V gene, CDR1 is SGHVS and CDR2 is FNYEAQ. V shed 5 bases and J 2 bases; nucleotides not matched to a gene: 8. The CDR3 has 15 residues. CDR3 sequence: CASSTRQGTNTEAFF. CDR3 nucleotide sequence: TGTGCCAGCAGCACTAGACAGGGCACCAACACTGAAGCTTTCTTT.

The chain uses TRBV9 and TRBJ2-1; TRBD2 matches 8 bases. The CDR3 spans 15 residues. The germline gives CDR1 SGDLS, CDR2 YYNGEE. The ends lost 6 bases at V and 2 bases at J; junction bases unmatched: 7. CDR3 bases: TGTGCCAGCACCGGGAGCGGGGGTGCCTACAATGAGCAGTTCTTC. Amino acids: CASTGSGGAYNEQFF.

V is TRBV12-3 or TRBV12-4 and J is TRBJ1-2; D gene ambiguous. Between the trimmed V and J ends, which lost 6 bases and 2 bases, there was a span of 13 bases. There are 14 residues in the CDR3. Here the CDR3 reads CASSPLLKNYGYTF. The CDR3 nucleotides are TGTGCCAGCAGCCCGCTATTAAAGAACTATGGCTACACCTTC.

This clonotype was seen ten or more times. This chain links TRBV7-8 with TRBJ2-2; 9 nucleotides agree with TRBD1. CDR1 and CDR2 from the germline V gene are SGHVS and FQNEAQ. J gave up 0 bases and V 5 bases, and 4 bases lay outside the gene matches. The CDR3 length is 16 residues. The CDR3 loop is CASSHRDRANTGELFF. The CDR3 nucleotides are TGTGCCAGCAGCCACCGGGACAGGGCGAACACCGGGGAGCTGTTTTTT. Variable domain in full (rest from reference TRBV7-8 and TRBJ2-2): GAGVSQSPRYKVAKRGQDVALRCDPISGHVSLFWYQQALGQGPEFLTYFQNEAQLDKSGLPSDRFFAERPEGSVSTLKIQRTQQEDSAVYLCASSHRDRANTGELFFGEGSRLTVL.

The rearrangement joins TRBV19 to TRBJ1-4; maybe TRBD1 (5 bases). Trimming removed 11 bases at V and 7 bases at J, with 14 bases between. Germline V CDR1 and CDR2: LNHDA, SQIVND (reference sequence). CDR3 size: 12 residues. CDR3 DNA sequence: TGTGCCTCATGGGACTTTGGTGAAAAACTGTTTTTT. Amino acid sequence: CASWDFGEKLFF.

J is TRBJ2-3 and V is TRBV27, with 9 nucleotides matching TRBD1. Germline V gene lookup returns CDR1 MNHEY and CDR2 SMNVEV (reference sequence). The CDR3 spans 17 residues. The J segment lost 0 bases and the V segment lost 3 bases, leaving 7 bases of the junction unmatched. The DNA for the CDR3 is TGTGCCAGCAGTTTCCTTGGACAGGGGCCTAGCACAGATACGCAGTATTTT. This sequence encodes CASSFLGQGPSTDTQYF.

The CDR3 here is CASSQEGRTGTYEQYF. DNA of the CDR3: TGTGCCAGCAGCCAAGAGGGTCGGACAGGGACCTACGAGCAGTACTTC. The chain links TRBV4-2 to TRBJ2-7, with 8 bases that match TRBD1. Looked up from germline, CDR1 is LGHNA and CDR2 is YNFKEQ. This CDR3 comprises 16 residues. V shed 0 bases, J shed 2 bases, and the junction held 6 bases outside the gene matches.

This clonotype appeared a single time. The rearrangement uses TRBV2 and TRBJ2-3; 9 bases agree with TRBD1. Germline-derived CDR1 and CDR2 are SNHLY and FYNNEI. V trimming: 1 base; J trimming: 1 base; junction bases outside the gene matches: 0. This CDR3 comprises 15 residues. The chain's CDR3 is CASSEDRGRTDTQYF. DNA for the CDR3: TGTGCCAGCAGTGAAGACAGGGGGCGCACAGATACGCAGTATTTT.

V and J are TRBV20-1 and TRBJ2-1, with 12 bases that match TRBD2. The germline CDR1 and CDR2 sequences are DFQATT and SNEGSKA (reference sequence). After removal of 4 bases from V and 5 bases from J, the junction contained 3 bases not matched to a gene. The CDR3 extends over 14 amino acids. The CDR3 nucleotides read TGCAGTGCTACAAGACTAGCGGGGGACAATGAGCAGTTCTTC. It specifies CSATRLAGDNEQFF.

This clonotype was seen a few times. The chain recombines TRBV28 with TRBJ1-1; D perhaps matches TRBD1 (5 bases). Trimming shortened V by 2 bases and J by 5 bases, and 12 bases separated the two germline ends. Per germline, CDR1 MDHEN and CDR2 SYDVKM. The CDR3 consists of 14 residues. As DNA, the CDR3 is TGTGCCAGCAGTTTAATGGGGGAACGGACTGAAGCTTTCTTT. This codes for CASSLMGERTEAFF.

There are many counts of this clonotype. The chain has TRBV7-2 and TRBJ2-7; D gene unclear. Trimming shortened V by 3 bases and J by 3 bases, and 12 bases separated the two germline ends. The CDR3 loop spans 14 amino acids. Germline CDR1 reads SGHTA; CDR2 reads FQGNSA. The CDR3 DNA sequence: TGTGCCAGCAGCTTTTATAGTCAGAACTACGAGCAGTACTTC. Translating it yields CASSFYSQNYEQYF.

V and J are TRBV19 and TRBJ1-2; 7 bases are shared with TRBD1. Per the germline V gene, CDR1 is LNHDA and CDR2 is SQIVND (reference sequence). The CDR3 spans 15 residues. The V segment lost 5 bases and the J segment 5 bases; nucleotides outside the gene matches: 11. DNA of the CDR3: TGTGCCAGTAGTGAAAACAGGGGTTGGAAGTATGGCTACACCTTC. Residues: CASSENRGWKYGYTF.

The V call is TRBV2, the J call TRBJ2-1, with TRBD2 identical over 10 bases. V shed 3 bases, J shed 4 bases, and the junction held 6 bases outside the gene matches. CDR3 length: 16 residues. Germline V lookup: CDR1 SNHLY, CDR2 FYNNEI. CDR3 coding DNA: TGTGCCAGCAGTGATCCTAGCGGGAGACCGTACAATGAGCAGTTCTTC. The encoded protein is CASSDPSGRPYNEQFF.

This clonotype was counted many times. The V and J genes are TRBV6-2 or TRBV6-3 and TRBJ2-1; D may be TRBD1 or TRBD2 (6 bases each). V lost 0 bases and J lost 9, with 15 bases in between. Germline V lookup: CDR1 MNHEY, CDR2 SVGEGT. The CDR3 contains 15 residues. The CDR3 DNA reads TGTGCCAGCAGTTACTCGCAAGGGGGGCTGAGTGAGCAGTTCTTC. The encoded protein is CASSYSQGGLSEQFF.

The chain carries TRBV6-8 and TRBJ2-7; TRBD2 matches 7 bases. Germline CDR1 is MNHGY and CDR2 is SAAAGT. The CDR3 extends over 14 amino acids. V lost 8 bases to trimming and J lost 4 bases; unmatched junction nucleotides: 11. The CDR3 DNA is TGTGCCAGCCGTGGCGGCGGGAGTAGGTACGAGCAGTACTTC. Protein product: CASRGGGSRYEQYF.

The chain combines TRBV29-1 with TRBJ2-5, with 15 bases identical to TRBD2. There are 16 residues in the CDR3. J gave up 5 bases and V 0 bases, and 4 bases lay outside the gene matches. The germline gives CDR1 SQVTM, CDR2 ANQGSEA. The CDR3 coding sequence is TGCAGCGTTGAAGATGGGACTAGCGGGAGGTTGGAGACCCAGTACTTC. It encodes CSVEDGTSGRLETQYF.

V is TRBV7-9 and J is TRBJ2-1; no clear D. CDR1 is SEHNR, CDR2 FQNEAQ, per germline (reference sequence). Trimming removed 8 bases from V and 6 bases from J, with 11 bases in between. The CDR3 length is 12 residues. CDR3 bases: TGTGCCAGCGGATTCCACGGCAATGAGCAGTTCTTC. It codes for CASGFHGNEQFF. Full variable domain (rest looked up from reference TRBV7-9 and TRBJ2-1): DTGVSQNPRHKITKRGQNVTFRCDPISEHNRLYWYRQTLGQGPEFLTYFQNEAQLEKSRLLSDRFSAERPKGSFSTLEIQRTEQGDSAMYLCASGFHGNEQFFGPGTRLTVL.

This chain uses TRBV5-1 with TRBJ1-4, with TRBD1 identical over 7 bases. Germline CDR1 SGHRS, CDR2 YFSETQ. There are 16 residues in the CDR3. J was trimmed by 0 bases and V by 4 bases; bases with no gene match: 6. CDR3 nucleotides: TGCGCCAGCAGCCCCCGACAGGGAGCAACTAATGAAAAACTGTTTTTT. As protein: CASSPRQGATNEKLFF.

This rearrangement joins TRBV29-1 to TRBJ2-3; tentatively, D is TRBD1 (5 bases). The germline V gene has CDR1 SQVTM and CDR2 ANQGSEA. V lost 0 bases, J lost 2 bases, and 15 bases lay in between. The CDR3 is made up of 16 amino acids. The CDR3: CSVEDLVQGITDTQYF. CDR3 DNA sequence: TGCAGCGTTGAAGATTTGGTCCAGGGAATCACAGATACGCAGTATTTT.

This clonotype was observed a handful of times. The CDR3 bases are TGTGCCAGCAGTTTTCTACGGACTGAGGATATCTCACCCCTCCACTTT. Residues: CASSFLRTEDISPLHF. J is TRBJ1-6 and V is TRBV28; D is unresolved. The CDR3 contains 16 residues. In germline, CDR1 is MDHEN, CDR2 SYDVKM. V dropped 3 bases and J dropped 10 bases, with 19 bases sitting between them.

V usage is TRBV6-5 and J usage is TRBJ2-7; TRBD1 matches 8 bases. The CDR3 has 14 amino acids. With V trimmed by 5 bases and J by 0 bases, 3 bases remained unmatched. CDR1 MNHEY and CDR2 SVGAGI come from the germline V gene. CDR3 amino acids: CASSRDRLSYEQYF. CDR3 in DNA: TGTGCCAGCAGTCGGGACAGGCTCTCCTACGAGCAGTACTTC.

This chain connects TRBV7-2 to TRBJ2-2; 7 bases line up with TRBD2. CDR1 and CDR2 (germline): SGHTA, FQGNSA. CDR3 length equals 14 residues. The V gene end was trimmed by 5 bases and the J gene end by 5 bases; junction bases not matched to a gene: 5. CDR3 DNA sequence: TGTGCCAGCAGCAATCAGGGAGGGACCGGGGAGCTGTTTTTT. Translation: CASSNQGGTGELFF. Supplemented by reference TRBV7-2 and TRBJ2-2, the full variable domain reads GAGVSQSPSNKVTEKGKDVELRCDPISGHTALYWYRQSLGQGLEFLIYFQGNSAPDKSGLPSDRFSAERTGGSVSTLTIQRTQQEDSAVYLCASSNQGGTGELFFGEGSRLTVL.

Many counts were recorded for this clonotype. The V call is TRBV27, the J call TRBJ2-7, with 12 positions matching TRBD2. Germline V gives CDR1 MNHEY, CDR2 SMNVEV (reference sequence). The trim removed 5 bases at V and 2 bases at J, leaving 4 bases unmatched. This CDR3 region has 15 residues. CDR3 residues: CASSRGLAGTYEQYF. The DNA of the CDR3 is TGTGCCAGCAGTCGCGGACTAGCGGGAACCTACGAGCAGTACTTC.

This clonotype was seen at least ten times. This sequence joins TRBV7-2 and TRBJ2-3; the match to TRBD2 covers 16 bases. Germline CDR1 SGHTA, CDR2 FQGNSA. The CDR3 runs to 18 residues. J was trimmed by 5 bases and V by 5 bases; bases with no gene match: 10. Here the CDR3 reads CASSAPGLAGGPRDTQYF. Here the CDR3 DNA reads TGTGCCAGCAGCGCTCCGGGACTAGCGGGAGGGCCGAGAGATACGCAGTATTTT.

This chain links TRBV10-3 with TRBJ2-7; TRBD2 matches at 8 bases. Germline CDR1 reads ENHRY; CDR2 reads SYGVKD. Losses at the gene ends were 8 bases for V and 6 bases for J; bases not matched to a gene: 18. This CDR3 has 16 amino acids. CDR3 residues: CAIGVGGARGAGEQYF. The CDR3 DNA reads TGTGCCATCGGTGTCGGGGGGGCTAGAGGGGCCGGCGAGCAGTACTTC.